The 8 T cell receptor beta chains below come from one sample, sequenced in a study of identical twins. Using its own MiXCR run on the 5' RACE reads, TCRdb lists one record per CDR3 protein. The sample has 400,000 to 500,000 distinct CDR3 sequences, approximately 17% seen once. What was sequenced was naive T cells sorted from blood. These receptors were obtained from a man aged 45 to 65 in good health.

This rearrangement joins TRBV6-1 to TRBJ2-2, with D unclear. The CDR3 spans 14 residues. The V gene lost 5 bases and the J gene lost 6 bases, with 13 bases spanning the gap. Looked up from germline, CDR1 is MNHNS and CDR2 is SASEGT. The CDR3 region has the DNA TGTGCCAGCAGTCCCCATCAGCTAGCCGGGGAGCTGTTTTTT. It translates to CASSPHQLAGELFF.

Many counts were recorded for this clonotype. This sequence joins TRBV6-2 or TRBV6-3 and TRBJ2-7; 10 bases align to TRBD1. CDR1 and CDR2 (germline): MNHEY, SVGEGT. Germline trimming cut 7 bases from V and 5 bases from J; bases unmatched to any gene: 8. The CDR3 has 14 amino acids. In DNA form, the CDR3 reads TGTGCCAGCAATCCCGGGACAGGGGAGGACGAGCAGTACTTC. Protein: CASNPGTGEDEQYF.

The CDR3 sequence is CASSFRFGNTGELFF. As DNA, the CDR3 is TGTGCCAGCAGTTTTCGGTTTGGGAACACCGGGGAGCTGTTTTTT. The chain employs TRBV12-3 or TRBV12-4 and TRBJ2-2, with D unresolved. This CDR3 comprises 15 residues. V was cut by 3 bases and J by 1 base, with 9 bases left in between.

The CDR3 region is CASSPLTSGRAADTQYF. The CDR3 nucleotides read TGTGCCAGCAGCCCCCTGACTAGCGGGAGAGCGGCAGATACGCAGTATTTT. V usage is TRBV7-8 and J usage is TRBJ2-3; 12 nucleotides line up with TRBD2. Per germline, CDR1 SGHVS and CDR2 FQNEAQ. J lost 4 bases, V lost 5 bases, and 10 bases had no gene match. The CDR3 has 17 amino acids.

This clonotype was counted a few times. The V gene is TRBV20-1, the J gene TRBJ1-1; TRBD1 agrees at 11 bases. Germline CDR1 and CDR2: DFQATT and SNEGSKA (reference sequence). The CDR3 is 13 residues long. The ends lost 4 bases at V and 4 bases at J; junction bases unmatched: 2. The CDR3 protein is CSAKGQGVTEAFF. CDR3 bases: TGCAGTGCTAAGGGACAGGGGGTCACTGAAGCTTTCTTT.

This sequence joins TRBV6-1 and TRBJ2-1; weak D call: TRBD2 (5 bases). CDR1 is MNHNS, CDR2 SASEGT, per germline. Trimming took off 5 bases at V and 8 bases at J, with 13 bases between the two ends. There are 13 residues in the CDR3. In DNA form, the CDR3 reads TGTGCCAGCAGTCCGGGATTTACGGATGAGCAGTTCTTC. Translated, it gives CASSPGFTDEQFF.

This rearrangement joins TRBV6-5 to TRBJ2-2; D is undetermined. Trimming left V 2 bases short and J 9 bases short, with 10 bases between. The CDR3 has 13 residues. Germline-derived CDR1 and CDR2 are MNHEY and SVGAGI. The CDR3 nucleotides are TGTGCCAGCAGTTACGGGCGGTCCAGGGAGCTGTTTTTT. It specifies CASSYGRSRELFF.

V gene TRBV5-1 combines with J gene TRBJ2-1, with 11 nucleotides matching TRBD2. After removal of 4 bases from V and 2 bases from J, the junction contained 5 bases not matched to a gene. CDR3 length: 16 residues. The V gene's germline CDR1 is SGHRS and CDR2 YFSETQ. CDR3 residues: CASSLSSGGAYNEQFF. CDR3 nucleotides: TGCGCCAGCAGCCTTAGTAGCGGGGGGGCCTACAATGAGCAGTTCTTC.